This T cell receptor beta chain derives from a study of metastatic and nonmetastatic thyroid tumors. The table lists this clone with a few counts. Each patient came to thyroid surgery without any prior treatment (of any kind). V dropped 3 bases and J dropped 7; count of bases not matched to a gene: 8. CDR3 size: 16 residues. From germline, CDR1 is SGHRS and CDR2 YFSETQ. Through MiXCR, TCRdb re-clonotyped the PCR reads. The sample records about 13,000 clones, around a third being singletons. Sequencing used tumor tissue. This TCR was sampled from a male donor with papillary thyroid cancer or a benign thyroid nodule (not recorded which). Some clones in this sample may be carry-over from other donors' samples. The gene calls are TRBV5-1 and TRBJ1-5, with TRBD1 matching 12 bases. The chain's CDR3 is CASSSGTGGFGQPQHF. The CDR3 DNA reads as TGCGCCAGCAGCTCCGGGACAGGGGGCTTTGGGCAGCCCCAGCATTTT.